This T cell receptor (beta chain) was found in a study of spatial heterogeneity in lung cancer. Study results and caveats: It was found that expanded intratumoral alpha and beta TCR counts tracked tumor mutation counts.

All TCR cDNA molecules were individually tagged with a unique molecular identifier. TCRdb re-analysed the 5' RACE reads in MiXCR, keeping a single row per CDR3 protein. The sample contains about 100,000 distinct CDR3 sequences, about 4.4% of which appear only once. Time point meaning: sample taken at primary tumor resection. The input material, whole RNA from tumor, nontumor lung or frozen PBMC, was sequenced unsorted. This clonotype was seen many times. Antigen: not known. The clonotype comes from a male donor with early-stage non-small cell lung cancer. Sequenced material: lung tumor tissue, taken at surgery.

The CDR3 sequence is CASSLVRDRGSFYGYTF. CDR3 nucleotides: TGTGCCAGCAGCTTAGTTCGGGACAGGGGATCGTTCTATGGCTACACCTTC. This chain connects TRBV11-2 to TRBJ1-2, with TRBD1 identical over 10 bases. This CDR3 comprises 17 residues. CDR1 SGHAT and CDR2 FQNNGV come from the germline V gene. The V gene end was trimmed by 1 base and the J gene end by 4 bases; junction bases not matched to a gene: 9.